The T cell receptor (beta chain) under discussion was sequenced for a study of blood T cell repertoires in COVID-19. Background on the study: The study drew acute and convalescent COVID-19 samples from the United States, Italy and Spain. T cells, B-cell-depleted T cells, or PBMCs provided the cDNA or gDNA that served as material.

V dropped 4 bases and J dropped 4; count of bases not matched to a gene: 9. The length of the CDR3 is 18 residues. Germline-derived CDR1 and CDR2 are SGHRS and YFSETQ. In the original processing: Estimates of nucleated cell counts were drawn from the amplification of reference gene primers. Profiled with immunoSEQ multiplex PCR; TCRdb holds only in-frame clones, not every one. The V and J calls and the clone size are those of that table, but D and trimming were determined from the DNA. This table has around 130,000 clones, roughly 81% appearing once. This sequence joins TRBV5-1 and TRBJ2-3; 16 positions agree with TRBD2. Sequenced material: peripheral blood. The TCR originated in a human donor in a cohort sampled during active COVID-19. The CDR3 DNA is TGCGCCAGCAGCGGGACTAGCGGGGGGGCCGGATTTGCAGATACGCAGTATTTT. This translates into CASSGTSGGAGFADTQYF.